The 7 T cell receptor beta chains below all came from one sample that was sequenced in a study of identical twins. TCRdb recomputed calls from the 5' RACE reads with MiXCR, one row per CDR3 protein. The sample records some 730,000 distinct CDR3 sequences, roughly 18% being singletons. This sample was also put to use in a study of T cells expressing NK-cell markers.

Sequenced sample: PBMCs. The receptors were gathered from a woman younger than 35 in good health.

The V gene is TRBV12-3 or TRBV12-4, the J gene TRBJ1-1; 8 bases align to TRBD1. This CDR3 has 14 amino acids. With V trimmed by 5 bases and J by 6 bases, 8 bases remained unmatched. The CDR3 nucleotides read TGTGCCAGCAGTCCGGACAGGGTGTATCCTGAAGCTTTCTTT. Protein product: CASSPDRVYPEAFF.

The chain recombines TRBV7-9 with TRBJ2-7; 9 nucleotides align to TRBD2. The CDR3 has 17 amino acids. Germline V gene lookup returns CDR1 SEHNR and CDR2 FQNEAQ (reference sequence). V trimming: 5 bases; J trimming: 0 bases; junction bases outside the gene matches: 11. In DNA, the CDR3 is TGTGCCAGCAGCCCCCGCCCTGGCGGGAGGGCCTCCTACGAGCAGTACTTC. Protein: CASSPRPGGRASYEQYF. The entire variable domain, with the rest obtained from reference TRBV7-9 and TRBJ2-7, is as follows: DTGVSQNPRHKITKRGQNVTFRCDPISEHNRLYWYRQTLGQGPEFLTYFQNEAQLEKSRLLSDRFSAERPKGSFSTLEIQRTEQGDSAMYLCASSPRPGGRASYEQYFGPGTRLTVT.

This clonotype was seen more than once but under ten times. This chain uses TRBV3-1 with TRBJ2-1; 7 nucleotides line up with TRBD2. There are 14 residues in the CDR3. Per germline, CDR1 LGHDT and CDR2 YNNKEL (reference sequence). Trimming took 5 bases from V and 3 from J; bases not matched to a gene: 4. CDR3: CASSFRTSYNEQFF. The CDR3 nucleotides read TGTGCCAGCAGCTTTCGGACTAGCTACAATGAGCAGTTCTTC.

This chain connects TRBV5-5 to TRBJ2-7; TRBD1 aligns across 8 bases. The CDR3 has 13 residues. From germline, CDR1 is SGHKS and CDR2 YYEKEE (reference sequence). The junction had 7 bases not matched to a gene; V was cut back by 5 bases and J by 6 bases. The CDR3 region is CASSGTGSAEQYF. The CDR3 region has the DNA TGTGCCAGCAGTGGGACAGGTTCAGCCGAGCAGTACTTC.

This clonotype was counted between two and nine times. J is TRBJ2-1 and V is TRBV19; possible D gene TRBD2, 5 bases. Looked up from germline, CDR1 is LNHDA and CDR2 is SQIVND (reference sequence). Trimming took off 1 base at V and 7 bases at J, with 8 bases between the two ends. The CDR3 covers 13 residues. This CDR3 is CASSIGRLNEQFF. The CDR3 DNA is TGTGCCAGTAGTATAGGGAGGTTGAATGAGCAGTTCTTC. Using reference TRBV19 and TRBJ2-1 for the parts outside the CDR3, the full variable domain is DGGITQSPKYLFRKEGQNVTLSCEQNLNHDAMYWYRQDPGQGLRLIYYSQIVNDFQKGDIAEGYSVSREKKESFPLTVTSAQKNPTAFYLCASSIGRLNEQFFGPGTRLTVL.

This clonotype was counted a few times. CDR3 nucleotides: TGTGCCAGTAGTAGGGACCCCTACAATGAGCAGTTCTTC. It encodes CASSRDPYNEQFF. The V gene is TRBV19, the J gene TRBJ2-1; D possibly uses TRBD1 or TRBD2 (5 bases each). V lost 4 bases, J lost 2 bases, and 6 bases lay in between. CDR1 is LNHDA, CDR2 SQIVND, per germline (reference sequence). This CDR3 has 13 amino acids.

This clonotype was seen a few times. The gene calls are TRBV5-1 and TRBJ1-5; perhaps TRBD1 as D (5 bases). This CDR3 has 14 amino acids. V lost 4 bases and J 5 bases, leaving 13 bases between the germline ends. Germline values: CDR1 SGHRS, CDR2 YFSETQ. CDR3 DNA sequence: TGCGCCAGCAGCCCAGACAGCCCCGATCAGCCCCAGCATTTT. As protein: CASSPDSPDQPQHF.